This T cell receptor beta chain came from a study of OX40 agonist ivuxolimab in advanced cancers. In terms of the full investigation: The costimulatory receptor OX40 (CD134) was targeted by ivuxolimab, a fully human IgG2 agonistic monoclonal antibody. Intravenous ivuxolimab was administered to patients every 2 weeks at six dose levels: 0.01, 0.1, 0.3, 1.5, 3 and 10 mg/kg. Of the roughly 51 patients in dose escalation, around 20 had hepatocellular carcinoma, about 15 had melanoma, 9 had renal cell carcinoma and 9 had head and neck cancer. A male proportion of around 81% and a mean age of approximately 55 years, ranging from about 20 to 85, were recorded for the dose-escalation cohort. Patients were allowed to have had prior anti-PD-1, anti-PD-L1 or anti-CTLA-4 therapy, and 30% to 50% of the dose-escalation patients had previously received checkpoint inhibitors. Three dose-escalation patients achieved partial responses, one with hepatocellular carcinoma and two with cutaneous melanoma. Peripheral TCRbeta sequencing was intended to test whether TCR sequence diversity was altered and clonal T-cell expansion was caused by ivuxolimab. The paper describes the monotherapy dose-escalation part (N of about 47 patients) of the phase I trial of ivuxolimab. The full study reports these points: At doses from 0.1 to 3.0 mg/kg, clonal expansion was seen in both CD4+ and CD8+ blood T cells between baseline and week 6. Partial responders in the 0.1-3.0 mg/kg groups had among the lowest normalized peripheral clonal expansion, especially among CD8+ T cells. Low levels of normalized T-cell clonal expansion were also seen in some patients who did not respond. After ivuxolimab, CD8+ T cells had more expanded clones than CD4+ T cells on average. Antigen specificity was not determined for the clonally expanded peripheral T cells.

A word on this clone: What antigen it recognizes has not been identified. Base qualities are not at hand, and no much larger clone is one base apart.

Genomic DNA was isolated from the sorted cells so that the TCRbeta CDR3 region could be sequenced. The immunoSEQ Assay was used to sequence the TCRbeta CDR3 regions. Sourced from immuneACCESS, this table was stored by TCRdb with only in-frame sequences that have V and J called. A share of the clones is absent; for the studies checked, an unresolved V gene accounts for under half, and the remainder has no known explanation. A total of some 83,000 clones appear in this sample, around nine tenths of them only once. The leading ten clones occupy approximately 0.76% of the sample. The trial excluded patients who had a history of autoimmune disease or were on systemic immunosuppression. Peripheral blood for TCR sequencing was collected from all dose cohorts at baseline, on cycle 4 day 1, and on cycle 7 day 1. Samples came from an open-label, multicenter, first-in-human phase I dose-escalation trial of ivuxolimab. The trial enrolled adults with locally advanced or metastatic head and neck squamous cell, hepatocellular, melanoma or renal cell carcinoma. Before TCR sequencing, CD4+ and CD8+ T cells were separately sorted from peripheral blood.

Looking up the germline V gene yields CDR1 MNHEY and CDR2 SVGAGI. The CDR3 runs 14 amino acids, cysteine and phenylalanine included. Just the 42-base CDR3 DNA is kept, in frame starting at base 1. Trimming leaves V shorter by 6 bases and J shorter by 4 bases, with the junction holding 8 bases beyond the gene matches. This TCR derives from an adult with an advanced solid tumor such as melanoma, head and neck, liver or kidney cancer. The receptor chain draws on TRBV6-5 and TRBJ2-7; 8 nucleotides in the junction match TRBD2. The sequences come from CD4+ or CD8+ T cells sorted from blood, collected in a trial of the OX40 agonist ivuxolimab. At the DNA level, the sequence is TGTGCCAGCAGCGAAGCGGGAGTCCGATACGAGCAGTACTTC. Its protein product is CASSEAGVRYEQYF.